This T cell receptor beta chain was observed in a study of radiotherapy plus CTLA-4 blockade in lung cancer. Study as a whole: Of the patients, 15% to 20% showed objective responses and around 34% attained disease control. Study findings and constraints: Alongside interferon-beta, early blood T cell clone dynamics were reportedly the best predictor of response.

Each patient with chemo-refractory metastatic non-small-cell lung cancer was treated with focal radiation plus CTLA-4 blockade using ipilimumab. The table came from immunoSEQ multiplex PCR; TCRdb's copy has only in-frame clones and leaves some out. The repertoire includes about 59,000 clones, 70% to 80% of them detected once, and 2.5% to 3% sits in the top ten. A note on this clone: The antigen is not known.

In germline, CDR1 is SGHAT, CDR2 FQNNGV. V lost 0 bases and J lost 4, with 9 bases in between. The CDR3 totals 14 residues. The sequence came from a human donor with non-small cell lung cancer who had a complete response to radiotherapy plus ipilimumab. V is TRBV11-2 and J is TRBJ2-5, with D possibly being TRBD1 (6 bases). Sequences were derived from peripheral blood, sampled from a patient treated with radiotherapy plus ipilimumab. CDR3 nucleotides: TGTGCCAGCAGCTTAGATCAGGGGACAGAGACCCAGTACTTC. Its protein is CASSLDQGTETQYF.